Sequencing of this T cell receptor beta chain was carried out in a study of siplizumab effects on memory and regulatory T cells. Using immunoSEQ multiplex PCR, the repertoire was profiled, and TCRdb retains in-frame clones only, with some absent. The sample holds about 100,000 clones, approximately 94% seen once. Germline V gives CDR1 MNHEY, CDR2 SMNVEV (reference sequence). With 5 bases removed from V and 1 base from J, the gap between germline ends came to 15 bases. The CDR3 covers 16 residues. Material: non-Treg CD4+ T cells sorted from blood. The source of this sequence is a human donor in good health. The chain is built from TRBV27 and TRBJ1-5; D is perhaps TRBD1 (5 bases). This chain's CDR3 is CASSPTPGYSNQPQHF. CDR3 coding DNA: TGTGCCAGCAGTCCAACCCCAGGGTACAGCAATCAGCCCCAGCATTTT.